The 18 T cell receptor beta chains below come from one sample, sequenced in a study of blood T cell repertoires in COVID-19. The protocol was immunoSEQ multiplex PCR, while the TCRdb copy is restricted to in-frame clones and leaves out a portion. Found here are about 290,000 clones, roughly 91% of them singletons; the top ten hold roughly 11%. Sequencing was performed on peripheral blood. These receptors all come from a woman aged 25 to 39 with COVID-19, enrolled during active disease.

This chain connects TRBV2 to TRBJ2-3; TRBD2 matches 9 bases. Trimming at V came to 6 bases and at J to 5 bases, leaving 0 bases not matched to a gene. This CDR3 is built from 12 residues. CDR1 SNHLY and CDR2 FYNNEI come from the germline V gene. For the CDR3, the DNA is TGTGCCAGCAGAGCGGGGGGAGATACGCAGTATTTT. Translated: CASRAGGDTQYF. Supplemented by reference TRBV2 and TRBJ2-3, the full variable domain reads EPEVTQTPSHQVTQMGQEVILRCVPISNHLYFYWYRQILGQKVEFLVSFYNNEISEKSEIFDDQFSVERPDGSNFTLKIRSTKLEDSAMYFCASRAGGDTQYFGPGTRLTVL.

This rearrangement joins TRBV19 to TRBJ1-5; possibly TRBD1 for D (5 bases). V gave up 4 bases and J gave up 6 bases, with 19 bases separating them. This CDR3 is built from 16 residues. Germline values: CDR1 LNHDA, CDR2 SQIVND (reference sequence). The CDR3: CASSNPQGSLGQPQHF. CDR3 nucleotides: TGTGCCAGTAGTAACCCCCAGGGCAGTCTTGGTCAGCCCCAGCATTTT.

The gene calls are TRBV7-9 and TRBJ2-1; tentatively, D is TRBD1 (6 bases). The CDR3 loop spans 13 amino acids. The germline CDR1 and CDR2 sequences are SEHNR and FQNEAQ (reference sequence). V was pared by 2 bases and J by 8 bases, with 10 bases between. CDR3 sequence reads: CASSLRGIDEQFF. The CDR3, as DNA: TGTGCCAGCAGCTTAAGGGGGATCGATGAGCAGTTCTTC.

The rearrangement joins TRBV10-1 to TRBJ2-7, with 14 bases aligning to TRBD2. CDR1 and CDR2 from the germline V gene are WNHNN and SYGVQD (reference sequence). The CDR3 has 15 residues. With V trimmed by 3 bases and J by 5 bases, 3 bases remained unmatched. CDR3 DNA sequence: TGCGCCAGCAGTGACCCGACTAGCGGGGGGGACGAGCAGTACTTC. It specifies CASSDPTSGGDEQYF.

V is TRBV19 and J is TRBJ1-5, with D perhaps matching TRBD1 (5 bases). V lost 5 bases, J lost 3 bases, and 11 bases lay in between. The CDR3 sequence is 14 residues long. The germline V gene encodes CDR1 LNHDA and CDR2 SQIVND (reference sequence). The CDR3 nucleotides are TGTGCCAGTAGTGCCAGGGTCGCCAATCAGCCCCAGCATTTT. This sequence encodes CASSARVANQPQHF.

The rearrangement joins TRBV23-1 to TRBJ2-5; 9 bases map to TRBD1. TRBV23-1 is reported as an ORF; its role is uncertain. V shed 7 bases and J 5 bases; nucleotides not matched to a gene: 17. The CDR3 runs to 17 residues. DNA for the CDR3: TGCGCCAGCATGCTAAAATTGAGGGACAGGGTGCTGGAGACCCAGTACTTC. It translates to CASMLKLRDRVLETQYF.

This chain links TRBV28 with TRBJ1-2; D possibly corresponds to TRBD1 (5 bases). Germline lookup yields CDR1 MDHEN and CDR2 SYDVKM. This CDR3 is built from 11 residues. Trimming removed 3 bases from V and 7 bases from J, with 6 bases in between. CDR3 in amino acids: CASSFGGGYTF. The DNA of the CDR3 is TGTGCCAGCAGTTTCGGGGGTGGCTACACCTTC.

The V and J genes are TRBV2 and TRBJ1-5; TRBD1 is a possible D gene (6 bases). CDR3 length: 16 residues. Trimming took 2 bases from V and 2 from J, leaving 13 bases between them. Germline CDR1 is SNHLY and CDR2 is FYNNEI. CDR3 protein: CASSEMRGYGNQPQHF. Here the CDR3 DNA reads TGTGCCAGCAGTGAAATGAGGGGGTATGGCAATCAGCCCCAGCATTTT.

CDR3 DNA sequence: TGTGCCAGCAGTCCGTCGTTGGTCGGGGAGACCCAGTACTTC. It codes for CASSPSLVGETQYF. This rearrangement joins TRBV27 to TRBJ2-5; D is unclear. The germline V and J ends were trimmed by 5 bases and 5 bases, with 15 bases remaining between them. Germline CDR1 reads MNHEY; CDR2 reads SMNVEV (reference sequence). CDR3 length equals 14 residues.

This clone was recorded only once. The chain couples TRBV5-1 to TRBJ1-3; maybe TRBD1 (5 bases). V shed 7 bases and J shed 0 bases, with 17 bases lying between them. Germline-derived CDR1 and CDR2 are SGHRS and YFSETQ. The CDR3 runs 16 residues. The CDR3 region has the DNA TGCGCCAGCGGGGAGGGGCCCCTATTCTCTGGAAACACCATATATTTT. This gives the protein CASGEGPLFSGNTIYF.

This chain joins TRBV9 and TRBJ2-2; D is perhaps TRBD1 (6 bases). This CDR3 has 13 residues. Germline loops: CDR1 SGDLS, CDR2 YYNGEE. Trimming shortened V by 3 bases and J by 5 bases, and 8 bases separated the two germline ends. CDR3 DNA: TGTGCCAGCAGCGCAGGGGCTACCGGGGAGCTGTTTTTT. It codes for CASSAGATGELFF.

The chain is built from TRBV5-1 and TRBJ1-3; no firm D call. Trimming shortened V by 4 bases and J by 2 bases, and 16 bases separated the two germline ends. The CDR3 covers 16 residues. Germline V CDR1 and CDR2: SGHRS, YFSETQ. CDR3 loop: CASSIGPERAGNTIYF. DNA of the CDR3: TGCGCCAGCAGCATCGGACCAGAGAGGGCTGGAAACACCATATATTTT.

This chain connects TRBV24-1 to TRBJ1-5; 7 bases agree with TRBD1. The CDR3 runs to 17 residues. V gave up 7 bases and J gave up 1 base; unmatched junction bases: 12. In germline, CDR1 is KGHDR, CDR2 SFDVKD. The CDR3 DNA is TGTGCCACCAGAGTTGCGCAGGGGGAGTGGAGCAATCAGCCCCAGCATTTT. The encoded protein is CATRVAQGEWSNQPQHF.

The CDR3 coding sequence is TGCGCCAGCAGCCAATCTGGGACTAGCGGGGGGACAGATACGCAGTATTTT. It yields the protein CASSQSGTSGGTDTQYF. V usage is TRBV4-1 and J usage is TRBJ2-3; the match to TRBD2 covers 15 bases. Trimming removed 2 bases from V and 3 bases from J; junction bases left unmatched: 3. The CDR3 has 17 amino acids. CDR1 and CDR2 (germline): MGHRA, YSYEKL.

This clone has just a few counts. CDR3 residues: CASSIATGYYEQYF. The CDR3, as DNA: TGTGCCAGTAGTATAGCAACAGGCTACTACGAGCAGTACTTC. The rearrangement links TRBV19 to TRBJ2-7, with a possible D match to TRBD1 (5 bases). V dropped 1 base and J dropped 3 bases, with 10 bases sitting between them. CDR1 is LNHDA and CDR2 is SQIVND in the germline V gene (reference sequence). This CDR3 is 14 amino acids long. Full variable domain (outside the CDR3, taken from reference TRBV19 and TRBJ2-7): DGGITQSPKYLFRKEGQNVTLSCEQNLNHDAMYWYRQDPGQGLRLIYYSQIVNDFQKGDIAEGYSVSREKKESFPLTVTSAQKNPTAFYLCASSIATGYYEQYFGPGTRLTVT.

This chain joins TRBV5-5 and TRBJ1-1, with TRBD1 matching over 10 bases. The CDR3 covers 15 residues. With 4 bases clipped from V and 4 bases from J, the junction kept 7 bases outside the gene matches. CDR1 is SGHKS and CDR2 is YYEKEE in the germline V gene (reference sequence). The DNA for the CDR3 is TGTGCCAGCAGCACCGGACAGGGGGTACCCACTGAAGCTTTCTTT. Translated, it gives CASSTGQGVPTEAFF.

Notes on this clone: The junction differs from germline at one of its ends, possibly a read error. As DNA, the CDR3 is TGCGCCAGCAGTCACCCTACGGGGGAAGAGCACTTC. It translates to CASSHPTGEEHF. The V and J genes are TRBV5-1 and TRBJ2-7; D perhaps matches TRBD2 (6 bases). The CDR3 is 12 amino acids. Germline CDR1 is SGHRS and CDR2 is YFSETQ. The full variable domain, with the rest looked up from reference TRBV5-1 and TRBJ2-7, is KAGVTQTPRYLIKTRGQQVTLSCSPISGHRSVSWYQQTPGQGLQFLFEYFSETQRNKGNFPGRFSGRQFSNSRSEMNVSTLELGDSALYLCASSHPTGEEHFGPGTRLTVT.

The chain links TRBV4-1 to TRBJ1-1, with D maybe TRBD1 (5 bases). The CDR3 contains 12 residues. The germline CDR1 and CDR2 sequences are MGHRA and YSYEKL. The V end lost 3 bases, the J end lost 7 bases, and 9 bases lay between the germline ends. In DNA, the CDR3 is TGCGCCAGCAGCCACTCAGACAGTGAAGCTTTCTTT. Protein sequence: CASSHSDSEAFF.